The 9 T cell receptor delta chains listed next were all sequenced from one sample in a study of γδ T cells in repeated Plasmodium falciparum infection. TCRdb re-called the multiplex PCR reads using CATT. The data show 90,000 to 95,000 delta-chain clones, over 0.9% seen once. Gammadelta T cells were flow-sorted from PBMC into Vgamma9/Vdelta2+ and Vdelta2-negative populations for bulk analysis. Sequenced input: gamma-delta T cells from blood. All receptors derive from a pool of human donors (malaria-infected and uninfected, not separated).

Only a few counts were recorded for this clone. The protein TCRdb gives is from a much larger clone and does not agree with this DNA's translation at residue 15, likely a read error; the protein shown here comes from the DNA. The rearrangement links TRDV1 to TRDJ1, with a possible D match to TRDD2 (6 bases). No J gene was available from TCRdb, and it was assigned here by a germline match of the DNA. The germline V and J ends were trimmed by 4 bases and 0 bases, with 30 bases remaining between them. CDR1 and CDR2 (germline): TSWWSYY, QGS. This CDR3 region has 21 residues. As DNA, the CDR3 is TGTGCTCTTGGGGGCGGTCCTACGGGGCGGTGTCCACCTAACCACACCGATAAACTCATCTTT. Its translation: CALGGGPTGRCPPNHTDKLIF.

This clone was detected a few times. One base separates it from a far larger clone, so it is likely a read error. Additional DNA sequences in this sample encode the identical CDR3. The CDR3 DNA reads TGTGCCTGTGACACTCTGGGGGATACGAGGAACACCGATAAACTCATCTTT. Protein: CACDTLGDTRNTDKLIF. The rearrangement uses TRDV2 and TRDJ1; 12 nucleotides align to TRDD3. TCRdb records no J gene; here it was assigned by comparing the DNA to germline. J was trimmed by 0 bases and V by 1 base; bases with no gene match: 5. The germline V gene encodes CDR1 GEAIGNYY and CDR2 EKD. This CDR3 has 17 residues.

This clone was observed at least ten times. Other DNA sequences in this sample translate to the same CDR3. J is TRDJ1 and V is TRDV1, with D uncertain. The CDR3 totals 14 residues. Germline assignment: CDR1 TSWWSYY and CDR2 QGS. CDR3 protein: CALAHRHRTDKLIF. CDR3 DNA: TGTGCCCTAGCCCATCGACACCGCACCGATAAACTCATCTTT.

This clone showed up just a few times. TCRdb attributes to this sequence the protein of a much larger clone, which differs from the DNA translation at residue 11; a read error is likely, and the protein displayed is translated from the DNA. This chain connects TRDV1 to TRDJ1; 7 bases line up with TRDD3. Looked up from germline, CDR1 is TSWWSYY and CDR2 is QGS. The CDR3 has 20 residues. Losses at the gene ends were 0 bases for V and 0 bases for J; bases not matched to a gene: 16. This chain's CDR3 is CALGELLGTGEYGYTDKLIF. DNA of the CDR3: TGTGCTCTTGGGGAACTCTTGGGAACTGGGGAATACGGTTACACCGATAAACTCATCTTT.

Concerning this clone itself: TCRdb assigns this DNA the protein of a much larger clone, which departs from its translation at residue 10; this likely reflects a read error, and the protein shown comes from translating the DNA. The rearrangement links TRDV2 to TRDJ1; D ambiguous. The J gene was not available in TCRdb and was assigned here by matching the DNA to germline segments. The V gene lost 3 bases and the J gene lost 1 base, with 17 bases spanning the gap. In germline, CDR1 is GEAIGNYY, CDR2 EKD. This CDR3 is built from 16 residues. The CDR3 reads CACDGVTRSITDKLIF. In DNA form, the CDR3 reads TGTGCCTGTGACGGGGTGACCCGATCCATCACCGATAAACTCATCTTT.

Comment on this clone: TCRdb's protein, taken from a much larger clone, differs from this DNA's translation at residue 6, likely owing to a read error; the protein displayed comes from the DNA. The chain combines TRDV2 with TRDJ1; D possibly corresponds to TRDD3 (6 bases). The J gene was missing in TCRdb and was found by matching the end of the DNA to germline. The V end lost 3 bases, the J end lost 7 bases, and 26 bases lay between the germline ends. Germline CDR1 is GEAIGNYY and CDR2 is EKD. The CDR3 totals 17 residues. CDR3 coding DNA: TGTGCCTGTGACTGGGGGCTGGAGGCCCCGAGCCAGACTAAACTCATCTTT. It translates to CACDWGLEAPSQTKLIF.

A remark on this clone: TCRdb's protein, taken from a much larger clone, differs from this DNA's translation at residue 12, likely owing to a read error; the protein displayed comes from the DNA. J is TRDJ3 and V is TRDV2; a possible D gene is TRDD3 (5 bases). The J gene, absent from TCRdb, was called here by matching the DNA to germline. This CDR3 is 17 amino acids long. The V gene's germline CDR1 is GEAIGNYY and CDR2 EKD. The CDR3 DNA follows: TGTGCCTGTGACACCCTACTAGGGCCCTGGGACGCCCGACAGATGTTTTTC. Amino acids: CACDTLLGPWDARQMFF.

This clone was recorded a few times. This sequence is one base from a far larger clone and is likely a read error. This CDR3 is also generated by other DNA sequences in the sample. The CDR3: CACDTGGDHTDKLIF. The CDR3 bases are TGTGCCTGTGACACGGGGGGAGACCACACCGACAAACTCATCTTT. The rearrangement uses TRDV2 and TRDJ1, with D perhaps TRDD3 (6 bases). TCRdb gives no J gene; it was assigned here by matching the DNA to germline. The CDR3 runs 15 residues. Germline CDR1 is GEAIGNYY and CDR2 is EKD.

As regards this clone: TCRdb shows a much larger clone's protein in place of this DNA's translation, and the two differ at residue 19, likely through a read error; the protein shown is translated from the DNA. The CDR3 DNA is TGTGCTCTTGGGGAACTTGCCTCCCCTTGGCGGGAGAGCAGAAAATACACCGATAGACTCATCTTT. Its protein is CALGELASPWRESRKYTDRLIF. V and J are TRDV1 and TRDJ1; tentatively, D is TRDD1 (5 bases). TCRdb lists no J gene, so it was determined here by aligning the DNA to germline. Germline loops: CDR1 TSWWSYY, CDR2 QGS. The CDR3 consists of 22 residues.